These 30 T cell receptor beta chains were sequenced from one sample in a study of pediatric ulcerative colitis. Produced via immunoSEQ multiplex PCR; TCRdb's table is partial and in-frame only. Found here are more than 50,000 clones, 77% of them singletons; the top ten hold around 5%. Material: blood. These receptors came from a boy between 10 and 17 years old with moderate ulcerative colitis.

The V gene is TRBV4-1, the J gene TRBJ2-7; 8 bases agree with TRBD1. Trimming cost V 3 bases and J 1 base; bases outside gene matches: 8. The germline V gene encodes CDR1 MGHRA and CDR2 YSYEKL. The CDR3 runs to 16 residues. CDR3 coding DNA: TGCGCCAGCAGCCAGGTGGACAGGGTGGCATCCTACGAGCAGTACTTC. Translating it yields CASSQVDRVASYEQYF.

The chain recombines TRBV5-1 with TRBJ1-2; no definite D call. This CDR3 comprises 13 residues. Between the trimmed V and J ends, which lost 0 bases and 1 base, there was a span of 4 bases. Germline V lookup: CDR1 SGHRS, CDR2 YFSETQ. The CDR3 protein is CASSLGDNYGYTF. For the CDR3, the DNA is TGCGCCAGCAGCTTGGGAGATAACTATGGCTACACCTTC.

This clone has just one count. The V gene is TRBV4-2, the J gene TRBJ1-5; tentatively, D is TRBD1 (5 bases). The CDR3 is 15 residues long. Between the trimmed V and J ends, which lost 0 bases and 3 bases, there was a span of 9 bases. The germline gives CDR1 LGHNA, CDR2 YNFKEQ. The CDR3 loop reads CASSQDGDHNQPQHF. Here the CDR3 DNA reads TGTGCCAGCAGCCAAGATGGGGACCACAATCAGCCCCAGCATTTT.

The V and J genes are TRBV23-1 and TRBJ2-7, with D possibly TRBD1 on 6 matching bases. TRBV23-1 is given ORF status, its function remaining uncertain. V was trimmed by 11 bases and J by 1 base, leaving 15 bases between them. This CDR3 has 13 amino acids. CDR3 coding DNA: TGCGCCCGCTCCAAAGGGGGATCCTACGAGCAGTACTTC. Protein: CARSKGGSYEQYF.

The rearrangement links TRBV7-6 to TRBJ2-2; TRBD2 matches at 12 bases. Germline V gene lookup returns CDR1 SGHVS and CDR2 FNYEAQ. Losses at the gene ends were 2 bases for V and 5 bases for J; bases not matched to a gene: 6. The CDR3 runs 17 residues. The CDR3 DNA sequence: TGTGCCAGCAGCTTAAATCTAGCGGGAGGGCCGACCGGGGAGCTGTTTTTT. Encoded protein: CASSLNLAGGPTGELFF.

The chain recombines TRBV5-5 with TRBJ1-3; D not certain. CDR1 and CDR2 from the germline V gene are SGHKS and YYEKEE (reference sequence). The CDR3 has 12 amino acids. Deletions cut 4 bases from V and 3 bases from J, with 5 bases between. This chain's CDR3 is CASSPHGNTIYF. The DNA for the CDR3 is TGTGCCAGCAGCCCTCATGGAAACACCATATATTTT.

The V gene is TRBV9, the J gene TRBJ2-1, with 9 positions matching TRBD2. The CDR3 has 15 amino acids. With 0 bases clipped from V and 4 bases from J, the junction kept 2 bases outside the gene matches. Germline V gene data show CDR1 as SGDLS and CDR2 as YYNGEE. CDR3 DNA sequence: TGTGCCAGCAGCGTAGGTCTAGCGGGATACAATGAGCAGTTCTTC. Its protein product is CASSVGLAGYNEQFF.

The chain combines TRBV25-1 with TRBJ2-7; 7 nucleotides line up with TRBD1. Germline CDR1 reads MGHDK; CDR2 reads SYGVNS. The V and J ends lost 2 bases and 3 bases, in that order; junction bases with no gene match: 7. The CDR3 has 15 amino acids. The CDR3 nucleotides are TGTGCCAGCAGTGAAGAAACCGGGACAGTCTACGAGCAGTACTTC. This codes for CASSEETGTVYEQYF.

The gene calls are TRBV18 and TRBJ1-1, with D unclear. CDR1 is KGHSH and CDR2 is LQKENI in the germline V gene. Trimming removed 4 bases at V and 11 bases at J, with 20 bases between. The CDR3 has 14 residues. The CDR3 sequence is CASSHRGLGFSAFF. The CDR3 region has the DNA TGTGCCAGCTCACATCGCGGACTAGGCTTTTCTGCTTTCTTT. The variable domain in full, with the rest retrieved from reference TRBV18 and TRBJ1-1, is NAGVMQNPRHLVRRRGQEARLRCSPMKGHSHVYWYRQLPEEGLKFMVYLQKENIIDESGMPKERFSAEFPKEGPSILRIQQVVRGDSAAYFCASSHRGLGFSAFFGQGTRLTVV.

This chain joins TRBV5-4 and TRBJ2-6, with 9 nucleotides matching TRBD1. The CDR3 spans 20 residues. With 1 base clipped from V and 0 bases from J, the junction kept 11 bases outside the gene matches. The germline CDR1 and CDR2 sequences are SGHNT and YYREEE (reference sequence). DNA for the CDR3: TGTGCCAGCAGCTTGTCCACAGGGGGCGTTTTTTTCTCTGGGGCCAACGTCCTGACTTTC. Protein sequence: CASSLSTGGVFFSGANVLTF.

The V gene is TRBV7-9, the J gene TRBJ1-1; the match to TRBD1 covers 7 bases. The CDR3 spans 13 residues. Unmatched junction bases numbered 13, after V lost 11 bases and J lost 7 bases. Germline V gene data show CDR1 as SEHNR and CDR2 as FQNEAQ (reference sequence). CDR3 sequence (DNA): TGTGCCTCCCAGGGGGTACCTAGCGGTGAAGCTTTCTTT. Translated, it gives CASQGVPSGEAFF.

The V gene is TRBV5-1, the J gene TRBJ2-1, with 8 bases identical to TRBD2. CDR1 is SGHRS, CDR2 YFSETQ, per germline. The CDR3 spans 16 residues. Trimming at V came to 2 bases and at J to 4 bases, leaving 8 bases not matched to a gene. CDR3 DNA sequence: TGCGCCAGCAGCTTTACCCTTAGCGGGATTTACAATGAGCAGTTCTTC. Translated: CASSFTLSGIYNEQFF.

The chain recombines TRBV11-2 with TRBJ1-3; D is uncertain. The CDR3 runs to 16 residues. The ends were cut back, 4 bases at V and 2 bases at J, with 15 bases in the middle. Germline CDR1 SGHAT, CDR2 FQNNGV. The CDR3 DNA sequence: TGTGCCAGCAGCTCCCGGCTGGTCTTAGCTGGAAACACCATATATTTT. Protein product: CASSSRLVLAGNTIYF.

This chain links TRBV27 with TRBJ1-3, with no clear D. V gave up 3 bases and J gave up 0 bases, with 12 bases separating them. This CDR3 is 16 amino acids long. CDR1 is MNHEY, CDR2 SMNVEV, per germline (reference sequence). CDR3 nucleotide sequence: TGTGCCAGCAGTTTTGCGGGTTTGAACTCTGGAAACACCATATATTTT. This translates into CASSFAGLNSGNTIYF.

The genes are TRBV9 and TRBJ2-3; possible D gene TRBD2, 6 bases. Trimming took off 6 bases at V and 0 bases at J, with 17 bases between the two ends. Germline V gene data show CDR1 as SGDLS and CDR2 as YYNGEE. This CDR3 contains 16 residues. In nucleotides, the CDR3 is TGTGCCAGCAAGTATTCGGCGGCGGGAAGCACAGATACGCAGTATTTT. Its protein product is CASKYSAAGSTDTQYF.

The chain has TRBV7-2 and TRBJ1-6; tentatively, D is TRBD1 (6 bases). Germline V CDR1 and CDR2: SGHTA, FQGNSA. The CDR3 contains 16 residues. Between the trimmed V and J ends, which lost 2 bases and 4 bases, there was a span of 12 bases. CDR3 nucleotides: TGTGCCAGCAGCTTATACAGGGCAACATATAATTCACCCCTCCACTTT. Its translation: CASSLYRATYNSPLHF. The variable domain in full, completed from reference TRBV7-2 and TRBJ1-6, reads GAGVSQSPSNKVTEKGKDVELRCDPISGHTALYWYRQSLGQGLEFLIYFQGNSAPDKSGLPSDRFSAERTGGSVSTLTIQRTQQEDSAVYLCASSLYRATYNSPLHFGNGTRLTVT.

V is TRBV6-6 and J is TRBJ1-6, with TRBD1 matching 10 bases. Per the germline V gene, CDR1 is MNHNY and CDR2 is SVGAGI (reference sequence). The trim removed 6 bases at V and 9 bases at J, leaving 2 bases unmatched. The CDR3 runs 13 residues. The CDR3 loop reads CASRRTGGSPLHF. Here the CDR3 DNA reads TGTGCCAGCAGGAGGACAGGGGGTTCACCCCTCCACTTT.

This rearrangement joins TRBV19 to TRBJ2-7; D is perhaps TRBD1 or TRBD2 (5 bases each). Per the germline V gene, CDR1 is LNHDA and CDR2 is SQIVND (reference sequence). The length of the CDR3 is 13 residues. V was cut by 1 base and J by 7 bases, with 11 bases left in between. Here the CDR3 DNA reads TGTGCCAGTAGTATAGTCGTTGGGGGAGAGCAGTACTTC. The encoded protein is CASSIVVGGEQYF. Together with reference TRBV19 and TRBJ2-7, the CDR3 gives the full variable domain: DGGITQSPKYLFRKEGQNVTLSCEQNLNHDAMYWYRQDPGQGLRLIYYSQIVNDFQKGDIAEGYSVSREKKESFPLTVTSAQKNPTAFYLCASSIVVGGEQYFGPGTRLTVT.

This clone was picked up a small number of times. The gene calls are TRBV30 and TRBJ1-1; 8 nucleotides match TRBD1. CDR3 length equals 16 residues. Germline CDR1 reads GTSNPN; CDR2 reads SVGIG (reference sequence). V shed 2 bases and J 1 base; nucleotides not matched to a gene: 9. DNA for the CDR3: TGTGCCTGGAGTTTCGACAGGGGATATGAGAACACTGAAGCTTTCTTT. It is translated as CAWSFDRGYENTEAFF.

This chain uses TRBV11-2 with TRBJ2-7, with TRBD1 identical over 9 bases. The CDR3 is 16 residues long. Trimming removed 5 bases from V and 3 bases from J; junction bases left unmatched: 11. CDR1 is SGHAT, CDR2 FQNNGV, per germline. For the CDR3, the DNA is TGTGCCAGCAGCCCCCTGGGGCGGACAGGGGTCTACGAGCAGTACTTC. Encoded protein: CASSPLGRTGVYEQYF.

In its sample, this clone was seen a few times. The gene calls are TRBV5-1 and TRBJ1-4; D gene uncertain. This CDR3 is built from 17 residues. Germline-derived CDR1 and CDR2 are SGHRS and YFSETQ. V lost 0 bases and J 0 bases, leaving 12 bases between the germline ends. The CDR3 coding sequence is TGCGCCAGCAGCTTGGGAGGCGGACCAGCAACTAATGAAAAACTGTTTTTT. Amino acid sequence: CASSLGGGPATNEKLFF.

V gene TRBV5-6 combines with J gene TRBJ1-6; D uncertain. This CDR3 contains 13 residues. Germline values: CDR1 SGHDT, CDR2 YYEEEE. Trimming removed 7 bases at V and 9 bases at J, with 14 bases between. As DNA, the CDR3 is TGTGCCAGCCACTCTGAAGGCAGTTCACCCCTCCACTTT. Residues: CASHSEGSSPLHF.

The gene calls are TRBV5-1 and TRBJ2-3; D might be TRBD1 (6 bases). Trimming removed 1 base at V and 0 bases at J, with 12 bases between. The CDR3 length is 16 residues. Germline values: CDR1 SGHRS, CDR2 YFSETQ. Written as DNA, the CDR3 is TGCGCCAGCAGCTTGACCGCAGGGGCTAGCACAGATACGCAGTATTTT. This translates into CASSLTAGASTDTQYF. The full variable domain, rest sourced from reference TRBV5-1 and TRBJ2-3, is KAGVTQTPRYLIKTRGQQVTLSCSPISGHRSVSWYQQTPGQGLQFLFEYFSETQRNKGNFPGRFSGRQFSNSRSEMNVSTLELGDSALYLCASSLTAGASTDTQYFGPGTRLTVL.

This clone has more than one count but fewer than ten. This chain links TRBV6-5 with TRBJ1-1; the D is unclear. The CDR3 is 11 residues long. V gave up 6 bases and J gave up 7 bases, with 9 bases separating them. CDR1 is MNHEY and CDR2 is SVGAGI in the germline V gene. The CDR3 nucleotides read TGTGCCAGCAGACGCGGGGTTGAAGCTTTCTTT. Protein: CASRRGVEAFF.

The count of this clone is one. The chain has TRBV27 and TRBJ2-7; 13 bases line up with TRBD2. The junction had 8 bases not matched to a gene; V was cut back by 4 bases and J by 11 bases. Germline CDR1 and CDR2: MNHEY and SMNVEV (reference sequence). The CDR3 covers 14 residues. The CDR3: CASSSSGLAGAKYF. The CDR3 DNA is TGTGCCAGCAGTTCCTCCGGACTAGCGGGAGCAAAGTACTTC.

The chain has TRBV5-1 and TRBJ2-3, with 7 bases aligning to TRBD2. V was pared by 5 bases and J by 3 bases, with 6 bases of the junction left unmatched. CDR1 is SGHRS, CDR2 YFSETQ, per germline. The CDR3 is 14 amino acids. In DNA, the CDR3 is TGCGCCAGCAGTGCGGGAGATTGGACAGATACGCAGTATTTT. It specifies CASSAGDWTDTQYF.

This clone was recorded a few times. The chain uses TRBV5-1 and TRBJ1-1, with D possibly matching TRBD1 (6 bases). V lost 3 bases and J lost 2, with 11 bases in between. Per the germline V gene, CDR1 is SGHRS and CDR2 is YFSETQ. The CDR3 contains 14 residues. CDR3 sequence (DNA): TGCGCCAGCAGCTCGCAACAGGGTAACACTGAAGCTTTCTTT. Residues: CASSSQQGNTEAFF.

J is TRBJ2-7 and V is TRBV6-1; 10 positions match TRBD2. CDR1 is MNHNS, CDR2 SASEGT, per germline. J was trimmed by 0 bases and V by 6 bases; bases with no gene match: 5. CDR3 length: 15 residues. CDR3 in amino acids: CASRELAGHSYEQYF. CDR3 in DNA: TGTGCCAGCAGGGAACTAGCGGGGCACTCCTACGAGCAGTACTTC.

This clone was seen only once. The chain joins TRBV29-1 to TRBJ2-4; D remains ambiguous. The germline gives CDR1 SQVTM, CDR2 ANQGSEA. V lost 4 bases to trimming and J lost 0 bases, with 13 bases between them. This CDR3 spans 15 amino acids. The DNA for the CDR3 is TGCAGCGTTGTTGCGCAGACGCTAGCCAAAAACATTCAGTACTTC. This gives the protein CSVVAQTLAKNIQYF. The full variable domain, completed using reference TRBV29-1 and TRBJ2-4, is SAVISQKPSRDICQRGTSLTIQCQVDSQVTMMFWYRQQPGQSLTLIATANQGSEATYESGFVIDKFPISRPNLTFSTLTVSNMSPEDSSIYLCSVVAQTLAKNIQYFGAGTRLSVL.

This sequence joins TRBV18 and TRBJ1-5, with D unclear. Trimming left V 2 bases short and J 2 bases short, with 10 bases between. Germline CDR1 is KGHSH and CDR2 is LQKENI. This CDR3 is built from 15 residues. The CDR3 DNA sequence: TGTGCCAGCTCACCAGAACCCACGGGCAATCAGCCCCAGCATTTT. This translates into CASSPEPTGNQPQHF. Looking up the rest from reference TRBV18 and TRBJ1-5 gives the full variable domain: NAGVMQNPRHLVRRRGQEARLRCSPMKGHSHVYWYRQLPEEGLKFMVYLQKENIIDESGMPKERFSAEFPKEGPSILRIQQVVRGDSAAYFCASSPEPTGNQPQHFGDGTRLSIL.